Listed below are T cell receptor beta chains from one sample, sequenced in a study of shared clonotypes between healthy human individuals. Sequencing used immunoSEQ multiplex PCR; TCRdb keeps in-frame clones, though not all of them. Of 100,000 to 130,000 clones listed, about 70% are singletons. Specimen: memory CD8+ T cells sorted from blood. These receptors were obtained from a woman in her 30s in good health. Each CDR3 is given with its conserved first and last residue. A D gene is named only where the DNA matches it firmly. A row's size may be missing; if present it is once, few, many or a size class.

J gene | CDR3 length | clone size | D gene | V gene | CDR3 DNA | CDR3 protein
TRBJ1-6 | 15 | - | - | TRBV11-3 | TGTGCCAGCAGCTTACCTCGTGTGGTCAGCTCACCCCTCCACTTT | CASSLPRVVSSPLHF
TRBJ2-1 | 13 | once | - | TRBV2 | TGTGCAATCCTACTAGCAGGATACAATGAGCAGTTCTTC | CAILLAGYNEQFF
TRBJ2-7 | 15 | - | - | TRBV11-2 | TGTGCCAGCAGCTTAGTCCGGCAGGACCCCTACGAGCAGTACTTC | CASSLVRQDPYEQYF
TRBJ2-1 | 12 | - | - | TRBV6-1 | TGTGCCAGCAGTGATCCAGGCAATGAGCAGTTCTTC | CASSDPGNEQFF
TRBJ1-2 | 15 | - | - | TRBV6-5 | TGTGCCAGCAGTTCTCTGGGGCCAGGGCCTTATGGCTACACCTTC | CASSSLGPGPYGYTF
TRBJ2-7 | 14 | few | - | TRBV11-2 | TGTGCCAGCTACGACCGCTCCGCGGCCCACGAGCAGTACTTC | CASYDRSAAHEQYF
TRBJ2-4 | 16 | - | - | TRBV19 | TGTGCCAGTAGTATAGAGGGGGGGCGGACCAAAAACATTCAGTACTTC | CASSIEGGRTKNIQYF
TRBJ1-1 | 12 | - | - | TRBV5-6 | TGTGCCAGCAGCTTCATGGACACTGAAGCTTTCTTT | CASSFMDTEAFF
TRBJ2-1 | 14 | many | TRBD1 | TRBV29-1 | TGCAGCGTGCGACAGGGGGAACTCTACAATGAGCAGTTCTTC | CSVRQGELYNEQFF
TRBJ2-7 | 13 | - | - | TRBV29-1 | TGCAGCGTTGCGCTAGCGAATCCCTACGAGCAGTACTTC | CSVALANPYEQYF
TRBJ2-7 | 13 | few | TRBD1 | TRBV7-9 | TGTGCCAGCAGCTTAGGAGGGGGCTCCGAGCAGTACTTC | CASSLGGGSEQYF
TRBJ2-2 | 20 | - | TRBD1 | TRBV28 | TGTGCCAGCAGTTTACAAGAGGACAGGCCAAGCATTCAAGACTCCGGGGAGCTGTTTTTT | CASSLQEDRPSIQDSGELFF
TRBJ1-1 | 15 | - | - | TRBV25-1 | TGTGCCAGCAGTGAATCAAGGACAGCGAACACTGAAGCTTTCTTT | CASSESRTANTEAFF
TRBJ1-2 | 17 | - | - | TRBV27 | TGTGCCAGCAGTGCCCAAAAGGGACGGGGGGCTGGCTATGGCTACACCTTC | CASSAQKGRGAGYGYTF
TRBJ2-7 | 10 | many | - | TRBV6-1 | TGTGCCAGCAGCGGGCACGAGCAGTACTTC | CASSGHEQYF
TRBJ2-1 | 15 | - | TRBD2 | TRBV7-9 | TGTGCCAGCAGCTTAGGTAGCGGGAGTAGGAATGAGCAGTTCTTC | CASSLGSGSRNEQFF
TRBJ2-7 | 15 | - | - | TRBV27 | TGTGCCAGCAGCCAGGAAAGGGGAAGGGGCTACGAGCAGTACTTC | CASSQERGRGYEQYF
TRBJ2-7 | 13 | - | TRBD1 | TRBV19 | TGTGCCACCTCGGGACAGGAGCATTACGAGCAGTACTTC | CATSGQEHYEQYF
TRBJ2-5 | 14 | - | - | TRBV28 | TGTGCCAGCAGTTTAGGGGGTTTCTGGGAGACCCAGTACTTC | CASSLGGFWETQYF
TRBJ2-3 | 18 | - | - | TRBV13 | TGTGCCAGCAGCTCCTCCCGGGGGGCGGGAGCCACCACAGATACGCAGTATTTT | CASSSSRGAGATTDTQYF
TRBJ2-7 | 15 | few | TRBD2 | TRBV11-2 | TGTGCCAGCAGCCCCGGGACTAGCGGGTTAAACGAGCAGTACTTC | CASSPGTSGLNEQYF
TRBJ1-3 | 13 | - | - | TRBV7-2 | TGTGCCAGCAGCTTAGCGGAGGGAAACACCATATATTTT | CASSLAEGNTIYF
TRBJ2-3 | 17 | - | TRBD1 | TRBV2 | TGTGCCAGCAGTGAGGCCGGGACAGAATCGGGCACAGATACGCAGTATTTT | CASSEAGTESGTDTQYF
TRBJ1-2 | 15 | - | - | TRBV7-9 | TGTGCCAGCAGCTTAAGGCTCATTACTAACTATGGCTACACCTTC | CASSLRLITNYGYTF
TRBJ1-5 | 14 | - | TRBD1 | TRBV6-1 | TGTGCCAGCAAGCGGGACAGGCGCTTGTCGCCCCAGCATTTT | CASKRDRRLSPQHF
TRBJ2-1 | 18 | - | TRBD2 | TRBV7-8 | TGTGCCAGCGGGGGTGGTGGTAGCGGGAGGAGCTCCTACAATGAGCAGTTCTTC | CASGGGGSGRSSYNEQFF
TRBJ2-5 | 16 | - | - | TRBV6-6 | TGTGCCAGCAGTTACAGCGTGCGGGTTGAAGAAAAGACCCAGTACTTC | CASSYSVRVEEKTQYF
TRBJ1-5 | 15 | - | - | TRBV6-6 | TGTGCCAGCAGTTCTACCGGGACGGTGAATCAGCCCCAGCATTTT | CASSSTGTVNQPQHF
TRBJ1-2 | 14 | - | - | TRBV2 | TGTGCCAGCAGTGACCGGGGATCTAACTATGGCTACACCTTC | CASSDRGSNYGYTF
TRBJ2-7 | 14 | - | - | TRBV6-1 | TGTGCCAGCAGTGAAGCACAGGGCGCCTACGAGCAGTACTTC | CASSEAQGAYEQYF
TRBJ2-7 | 19 | - | TRBD2 | TRBV4-1 | TGCGCCAGCAGCCAATACTCCTCGGGACTAGCGGGGGCCACCTACGAGCAGTACTTC | CASSQYSSGLAGATYEQYF
TRBJ2-1 | 12 | many | - | TRBV19 | TGTGCCAGTAGTACCGGACTGGACGAGCAGTTCTTC | CASSTGLDEQFF
TRBJ2-1 | 14 | many | - | TRBV6-1 | TGTGCCACTAGCCTTGAACAGGGAAAAAATGAGCAGTTCTTC | CATSLEQGKNEQFF
TRBJ2-7 | 15 | - | TRBD2 | TRBV5-4 | TGTGCCAGCAGCCAAGGACTAGCGAATAACTACGAGCAGTACTTC | CASSQGLANNYEQYF
TRBJ2-3 | 19 | - | TRBD2 | TRBV6-4 | TGTGCCACCTCGGGAGAAGCGGGAGGGCCTGAGGCGCTCACAGATACGCAGTATTTT | CATSGEAGGPEALTDTQYF
TRBJ2-3 | 17 | - | - | TRBV25-1 | TGTGCCAGCACATCGATGGGGGCGGCAGGAAGCACAGATACGCAGTATTTT | CASTSMGAAGSTDTQYF
TRBJ2-3 | 15 | - | TRBD2 | TRBV28 | TGTGCCAGCGCCCGTGTGCTAGCGGGAGGAGATACGCAGTATTTT | CASARVLAGGDTQYF
TRBJ2-7 | 13 | once | - | TRBV28 | TGTGCCAGCAACGAACCTTTCGGCTACGAGCAGTACTTC | CASNEPFGYEQYF
TRBJ2-7 | 15 | few | - | TRBV6-1 | TGTGCCAGCTCATGGGGGGCGGGAGAACCGTACGAGCAGTACTTC | CASSWGAGEPYEQYF
TRBJ2-4 | 12 | few | TRBD2 | TRBV19 | TGTGCCATAGCGGGAGAGAGCAACATTCAGTACTTC | CAIAGESNIQYF
TRBJ1-5 | 15 | - | TRBD1 | TRBV6-1 | TGTGCCAGCAGTGTGGAAGGGGGCGGCAATCAGCCCCAGCATTTT | CASSVEGGGNQPQHF
TRBJ2-5 | 13 | - | TRBD2 | TRBV28 | TGTGCCAGCAGGCTGACTAGCTTGGAGACCCAGTACTTC | CASRLTSLETQYF